Listed below are T cell receptor beta chains from one sample, sequenced in a study of tumor-infiltrating lymphocytes in localized non-small cell lung cancer. The method was immunoSEQ multiplex PCR; TCRdb's version includes in-frame clones alone and lacks a portion of them. Of 5,800 or so clones in the sample, approximately 64% were seen once. Sequencing was done on a sample of uninvolved lung tissue not adjacent to the tumor. The receptors come from a human donor with non-small cell lung cancer. Both conserved end residues are part of each CDR3. The order of the fields is J gene, V gene, CDR3 protein.

>TRBJ2-2|TRBV9
CASSPLGEVRETGELFF
>TRBJ1-3|TRBV4-2
CASSQTQASGNTIYF
>TRBJ1-1|TRBV4-2
CASGPLVTEAFF
>TRBJ2-7|TRBV28
CASSTTRQGPTYEQYF
>TRBJ1-5|TRBV19
CASRRSGDQPQHF
>TRBJ2-7|TRBV7-6
CASSLRDRVFYEQYF
>TRBJ1-4|TRBV6-1
CASSWRGGEKLFF
>TRBJ2-1|TRBV9
CASSTSGNNEQFF
>TRBJ1-5|TRBV2
CASSLRTGLFSNQPQHF
>TRBJ2-2|TRBV9
CASGPLAGKVTGELFF
>TRBJ2-2|TRBV9
CASSSSAKREEAGELFF
>TRBJ2-7|TRBV10-3
CAISDPGQGVFEQYF
>TRBJ2-3|TRBV5-4
CASSLGSTDTQYF
>TRBJ1-4|TRBV19
CASSVFGQGTNEKLFF
>TRBJ2-2|TRBV30
CAWSVFPSRTGELFF
>TRBJ2-3|TRBV5-6
CASRVEVGTDTQYF
>TRBJ1-2|TRBV5-6
CASSSKGQAAYSHYGYTF
>TRBJ2-1|TRBV7-2
CASSSGQGYNEQFF
>TRBJ2-7|TRBV11-2
CASSLSGHNYEQYF
>TRBJ2-7|TRBV11-3
CASSLGTTYEQYF
>TRBJ2-7|TRBV7-8
CASSPHKEQYF
>TRBJ1-2|TRBV30
CAWSAHRAGYTF
>TRBJ2-3|TRBV30
CAWSAGAGTDTQYF
>TRBJ1-5|TRBV10-3
CAISESPRTGDSNQPQHF